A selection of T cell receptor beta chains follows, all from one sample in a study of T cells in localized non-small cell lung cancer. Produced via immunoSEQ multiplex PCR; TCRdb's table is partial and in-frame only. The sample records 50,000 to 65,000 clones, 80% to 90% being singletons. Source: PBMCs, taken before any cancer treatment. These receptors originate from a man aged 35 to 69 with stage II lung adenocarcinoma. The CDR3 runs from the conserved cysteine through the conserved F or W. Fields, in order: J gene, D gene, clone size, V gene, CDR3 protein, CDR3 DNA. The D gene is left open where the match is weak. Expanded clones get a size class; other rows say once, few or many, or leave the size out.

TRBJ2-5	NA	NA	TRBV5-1	CASSLGLESETQYF	TGCGCCAGCAGCTTGGGACTAGAAAGCGAGACCCAGTACTTC
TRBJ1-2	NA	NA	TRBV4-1	CASSQGSFDSNYGYTF	TGCGCCAGCAGCCAGGGGAGCTTCGACAGCAACTATGGCTACACCTTC
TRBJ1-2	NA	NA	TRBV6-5	CASSYNYLYGYTF	TGTGCCAGCAGTTACAACTACCTCTATGGCTACACCTTC
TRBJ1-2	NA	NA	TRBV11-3	CASSQTGSSGYTF	TGTGCCAGCAGCCAAACAGGGTCCTCTGGCTACACCTTC
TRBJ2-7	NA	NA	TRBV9	CASSVGGEGYEQYF	TGTGCCAGCAGCGTAGGGGGAGAAGGGTACGAGCAGTACTTC
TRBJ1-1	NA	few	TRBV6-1	CASSEMNRVRAFF	TGTGCCAGCAGTGAAATGAACAGGGTGAGGGCTTTCTTT
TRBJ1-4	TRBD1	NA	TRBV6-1	CASYGQVEGKLFF	TGTGCCAGCTATGGACAGGTCGAAGGGAAACTGTTTTTT
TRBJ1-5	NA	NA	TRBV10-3	CAISERGNQPQHF	TGTGCCATCAGTGAAAGGGGAAATCAGCCCCAGCATTTT
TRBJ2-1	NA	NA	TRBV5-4	CASSLDRNRVNEQFF	TGTGCCAGCAGCTTGGATAGAAACAGGGTCAATGAGCAGTTCTTC
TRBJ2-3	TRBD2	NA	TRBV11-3	CASSLGGIADTQYF	TGTGCCAGCAGCCTCGGGGGGATCGCAGATACGCAGTATTTT
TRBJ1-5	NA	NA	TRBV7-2	CASSFAWGEGQPQHF	TGTGCCAGCAGCTTCGCCTGGGGGGAGGGCCAGCCCCAGCATTTT
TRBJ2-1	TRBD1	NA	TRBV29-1	CSARTGAYEQFF	TGCAGCGCTCGGACAGGGGCCTATGAGCAGTTCTTC
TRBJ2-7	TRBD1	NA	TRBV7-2	CASSSASGTASYEQYF	TGTGCCAGCAGTTCCGCCTCCGGGACAGCATCCTACGAGCAGTACTTC
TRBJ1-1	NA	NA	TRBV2	CASSEQGMNTEAFF	TGTGCCAGCAGTGAACAGGGGATGAACACTGAAGCTTTCTTT
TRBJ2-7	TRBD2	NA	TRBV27	CASSGTSRGKQYF	TGTGCCAGCAGTGGGACTAGTAGAGGCAAGCAGTACTTC
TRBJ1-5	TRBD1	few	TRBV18	CASSPRGLVTQGTNQPQHF	TGTGCCAGCTCACCGAGAGGTCTCGTAACACAGGGGACAAATCAGCCCCAGCATTTT
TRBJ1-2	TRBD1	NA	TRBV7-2	CASSLERTGGDGYTF	TGTGCCAGCAGCTTAGAACGGACAGGGGGCGATGGCTACACCTTC
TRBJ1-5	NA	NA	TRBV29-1	CSVDLGGNQPQHF	TGCAGCGTTGATTTGGGGGGCAATCAGCCCCAGCATTTT
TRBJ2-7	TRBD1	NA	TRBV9	CASSPLGTGSYEQYF	TGTGCCAGCAGCCCCCTCGGGACAGGGTCCTACGAGCAGTACTTC
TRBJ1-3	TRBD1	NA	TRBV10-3	CAISERTTGSGNTIYF	TGTGCCATCAGTGAGCGCACGACAGGGTCTGGAAACACCATATATTTT
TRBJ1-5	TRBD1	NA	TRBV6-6	CASSSGQGAINQPQHF	TGTGCCAGCAGTTCCGGACAGGGGGCGATCAATCAGCCCCAGCATTTT
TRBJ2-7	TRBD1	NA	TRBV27	CASSLTGTGGYEQYF	TGTGCCAGCAGTTTGACCGGGACAGGGGGATACGAGCAGTACTTC
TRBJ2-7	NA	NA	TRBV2	CASSENGGFYEQYF	TGTGCCAGCAGTGAAAATGGGGGCTTCTACGAGCAGTACTTC
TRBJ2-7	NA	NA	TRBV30	CAWSKTALYEQYF	TGTGCCTGGAGTAAGACAGCTCTCTACGAGCAGTACTTC
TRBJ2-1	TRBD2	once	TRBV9	CASSGYGLAGSLSSYNEQFF	TGTGCCAGCAGCGGGTACGGACTAGCGGGGTCCTTGAGCTCCTACAATGAGCAGTTCTTC
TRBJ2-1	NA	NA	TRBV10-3	CAIPPTSPTPLAPYNEQFF	TGTGCCATCCCGCCGACGAGCCCCACTCCACTTGCTCCCTACAATGAGCAGTTCTTC
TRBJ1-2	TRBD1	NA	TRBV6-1	CASSGGTGSYGYTF	TGTGCCAGCAGTGGGGGGACAGGGAGCTATGGCTACACCTTC
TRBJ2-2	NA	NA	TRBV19	CASRGVSGNTGELFF	TGTGCCAGTAGGGGGGTCAGCGGGAACACCGGGGAGCTGTTTTTT
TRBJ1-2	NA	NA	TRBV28	CASSLPMGGYTF	TGTGCCAGCAGTTTGCCTATGGGTGGCTACACCTTC
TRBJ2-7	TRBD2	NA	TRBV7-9	CASSVPSGGNEQYF	TGTGCCAGCAGCGTACCATCCGGGGGGAACGAGCAGTACTTC